This T cell receptor beta chain was captured in a study of CD8 T cells in Susac syndrome. V was shortened by 1 base and J by 8 bases, with 12 bases between the two germline ends. Germline V gives CDR1 GTSNPN, CDR2 SVGIG (reference sequence). CDR3 length equals 13 residues. Reverse transcription used roughly 0.45 to 1 ug RNA and random hexamers. The authors amplified TCR beta CDR3 across 54 Vbeta and 13 Jbeta using immunoSEQ multiplex PCR. MiXCR was run by TCRdb on the immunoSEQ multiplex PCR reads, yielding one entry per CDR3 protein. The table has about 130,000 distinct CDR3 sequences, 95% seen once; the top ten hold more than 0.15%.

What was sequenced was CD8+ T cells from PBMCs. V is TRBV30 and J is TRBJ2-1; TRBD2 might be the D (5 bases). The receptor comes from a human donor with Susac syndrome. The CDR3, as DNA: TGTGCCTGGAGTGGAGGGCTCGCGGATGAGCAGTTCTTC. Translated: CAWSGGLADEQFF.